These T cell receptor beta chains were read from a single sample in a study of Ad26.COV2.S vaccination and SARS-CoV-2 variants. Here immunoSEQ multiplex PCR was the method, and the copy in TCRdb shows in-frame clones only, minus some. The data contain 120,000 to 150,000 clones, around 86% of them singletons. The starting material was peripheral blood, obtained after recovery from COVID-19. These receptors all stem from a human donor who had recovered from COVID-19. The conserved cysteine and the conserved F or W are not part of the CDR3 here. Fields, in order: CDR3 length, J gene, clone size, V gene, CDR3 protein. The listing skips clone size in some rows; elsewhere it reads once, few, many or a size class.

>12|TRBJ1-4|NA|TRBV27
ASSFLQGGEKLF
>11|TRBJ1-1|NA|TRBV30
AWSVRMGFEAF
>12|TRBJ1-6|few|TRBV9
ASSTGPLISPLH
>12|TRBJ1-5|NA|TRBV3-1/TRBV3-2
ASSQGPRNQPQH
>10|TRBJ1-6|NA|TRBV19
ASSQADSPLH
>15|TRBJ1-5|few|TRBV7-2
ASSYTPGSIPNQPQH
>12|TRBJ2-5|NA|TRBV5-5
ASSLAGGRETQY
>11|TRBJ1-6|NA|TRBV7-9
ASSLRPYSPLH
>13|TRBJ1-2|NA|TRBV5-1
ASSLGHSRDYGYT
>12|TRBJ2-5|NA|TRBV5-1
ASCPGDRAETQY
>12|TRBJ1-4|NA|TRBV19
ASSRRGEEEKLF
>12|TRBJ2-1|NA|TRBV28
AISEGTAYNEQF
>10|TRBJ2-4|NA|TRBV7-8
ASSPDPNIQY
>14|TRBJ1-5|NA|TRBV30
ACAAGVGNSNQPQH
>15|TRBJ1-6|NA|TRBV6-2/TRBV6-3
ASSFLRAGGVNSPLH
>11|TRBJ1-2|NA|TRBV6-2/TRBV6-3
ASSFSGSSGYT
>13|TRBJ1-4|NA|TRBV28
ASSLTGGEREKLF